The source of this T cell receptor beta chain is a study of regulatory and conventional T cells in RAG deficiency. Genomic DNA came from blood conventional CD4+ T cells gated CD25-low CD127-high. Using immunoSEQ multiplex PCR, the repertoire was profiled, and TCRdb retains in-frame clones only, with some absent. The repertoire includes just over 30,000 clones, roughly 96% of them detected once, and about 0.35% sits in the top ten. Germline CDR1 SSHAT, CDR2 FNYEAQ (reference sequence). CDR3 length: 14 residues. Study-level results: Shannon entropy fell and Simpson indices rose in RAG-deficient patients. Omenn CD25-high CD127-low cells may be activated cells, not true Tregs. Patient subsets had shorter CDR3s; Omenn Treg-Tconv overlap exceeded 75%.

With regard to this clone: Its antigen is unidentified. One junction end does not reproduce the germline sequence, and a read error may be involved.

The same sample was also studied in work on regulatory T cells. Per that paper: The PCR used 52 TRBV and 13 TRBJ primers. Patient repertoires had restricted TRB V-J pairs and skewed V and J usage, most in Tregs.

This TCR came from a human donor in good health. V usage is TRBV7-7 and J usage is TRBJ1-4; tentative D call: TRBD1 (6 bases). Specimen: CD25- CD4+ T cells sorted from blood. The chain's CDR3 is CASSSGQPNEKLFF. The CDR3 DNA sequence: TGTGCTAGCAGCTCCGGACAGCCTAATGAAAAACTGTTTTTT.